This TCR beta chain was sequenced for a study of diagnostic markers for celiac disease (dated by TCRdb to the early 2020s). In the absence of a count, this clonotype is rated medium-sized (0.01 to 0.1%) from its frequency. Which antigen it targets is not known. Including the terminal cysteine and phenylalanine, the CDR3 comprises 15 residues. No DNA sequence is on record. The germline V gene (reference sequence) supplies CDR1 LGHDT and CDR2 YNNKEL. Sequencing relied on an Illumina MiSeq. TCRdb reprocessed the reads; each CDR3 protein sequence makes one entry, and DNA is unavailable. The sample's table lists a count of roughly 5,700 distinct CDR3 sequences. Approximately 5.6% of the sample belongs to the ten largest clones.

This clonotype originated in a human donor. This table probably holds off-target reads from a library built for another chain. The rearranged chain carries TRBV3-1 and TRBJ2-1; TCRdb's D gene call, TRBD1, goes unchecked for lack of DNA. Source material: either unsorted cells or a sorted T cell fraction (not recorded which). The CDR3 region reads CASSQGTEFYNEQFF.